This T cell receptor (beta chain) derives from a study of blood T cell repertoires in COVID-19. Study at large: Whether acute or convalescent, the COVID-19 samples came from the United States, Italy and Spain. T cells, B-cell-depleted T cells, or PBMCs supplied cDNA or gDNA.

The V and J ends lost 5 bases and 9 bases, in that order; junction bases with no gene match: 5. The germline V gene has CDR1 LNHDA and CDR2 SQIVND (reference sequence). The CDR3 length is 14 residues. Repertoires were generated with immunoSEQ multiplex PCR, while TCRdb's copy carries only in-frame clones and drops some. The repertoire holds roughly 41,000 clones, with 70% to 90% as singletons. Material for sequencing was peripheral blood. This rearrangement joins TRBV19 to TRBJ1-6, with 9 bases aligning to TRBD1. This TCR was sampled from a man aged 60-69 years with acute or convalescent COVID-19. CDR3 nucleotides: TGTGCCAGTAGTGCCCGGGACAGGGTTTCACCCCTCCACTTT. It is translated as CASSARDRVSPLHF.